Shown below are 20 T cell receptor beta chains from a single sample sequenced in a study of CD8 T cells in ankylosing spondylitis. A single record per CDR3 protein comes from TCRdb applying MiXCR to the 5' RACE reads. The table shows over 200,000 distinct CDR3 sequences, with over 9.5% occurring only once. Sequences were obtained from blood, either unsorted or a sorted T cell fraction (not recorded which). These receptor sequences come from a male donor with ankylosing spondylitis or in good health (not recorded which).

Points on this clonotype: This sequence may be a read error, since a much larger clone differs from it by one base. The chain has TRBV29-1 and TRBJ2-1, with 8 bases aligning to TRBD2. Per the germline V gene, CDR1 is SQVTM and CDR2 is ANQGSEA. Trimming took 1 base from V and 9 from J; bases not matched to a gene: 8. The CDR3 is made up of 14 amino acids. The CDR3 sequence is CSVEGSGVGPEQFF. Written as DNA, the CDR3 is TGCAGCGTTGAAGGTAGCGGGGTAGGCCCTGAGCAGTTCTTC.

The J gene is TRBJ1-2, the V gene TRBV5-1; 11 bases map to TRBD1. The germline gives CDR1 SGHRS, CDR2 YFSETQ. V dropped 2 bases and J dropped 6; count of bases not matched to a gene: 9. The CDR3 spans 16 residues. The CDR3: CASSLGQGASEDGYTF. The CDR3, as DNA: TGCGCCAGCAGCTTAGGACAGGGGGCCTCGGAGGATGGCTACACCTTC.

The table lists this clonotype with a few counts. The chain carries TRBV2 and TRBJ1-5, with D possibly being TRBD1 (6 bases). Deletions cut 4 bases from V and 1 base from J, with 11 bases between. Germline values: CDR1 SNHLY, CDR2 FYNNEI. This CDR3 is built from 15 residues. The CDR3: CASSVQGDSNQPQHF. CDR3 coding DNA: TGTGCCAGCAGTGTACAGGGTGACAGCAATCAGCCCCAGCATTTT.

This clonotype was detected ten times or more. The chain couples TRBV7-9 to TRBJ1-4, with a weak D call TRBD1 (6 bases). The CDR3 has 15 residues. Germline CDR1 SEHNR, CDR2 FQNEAQ (reference sequence). V dropped 5 bases and J dropped 0 bases, with 10 bases sitting between them. In DNA, the CDR3 is TGTGCCAGCAGCGACCAGGGGTCAACTAATGAAAAACTGTTTTTT. Translation gives CASSDQGSTNEKLFF.

This clonotype has a handful of counts. The chain carries TRBV5-1 and TRBJ2-5, with 9 nucleotides matching TRBD1. With V trimmed by 0 bases and J by 1 base, 1 base remained unmatched. The CDR3 runs to 15 residues. The germline V gene has CDR1 SGHRS and CDR2 YFSETQ. The CDR3 DNA reads TGCGCCAGCAGCTTGGAGACAGGGGGCCAAGAGACCCAGTACTTC. Protein sequence: CASSLETGGQETQYF.

In this sample, this clonotype turned up many times. The chain links TRBV3-1 to TRBJ1-1; D not resolved. The length of the CDR3 is 12 residues. The germline V and J ends were trimmed by 0 bases and 6 bases, with 5 bases remaining between them. In germline, CDR1 is LGHDT, CDR2 YNNKEL (reference sequence). The CDR3: CASSQEGPEAFF. DNA of the CDR3: TGTGCCAGCAGCCAAGAAGGCCCTGAAGCTTTCTTT.

This clonotype came up many times. The chain employs TRBV5-1 and TRBJ1-5; D unresolved. V lost 0 bases, J lost 0 bases, and 16 bases lay in between. Germline values: CDR1 SGHRS, CDR2 YFSETQ. The CDR3 spans 18 residues. The CDR3 region is CASSLGPSMGNSNQPQHF. In nucleotides, the CDR3 is TGCGCCAGCAGCTTGGGCCCCTCTATGGGGAATAGCAATCAGCCCCAGCATTTT.

Ten or more counts support this clonotype. The chain links TRBV12-3 or TRBV12-4 to TRBJ1-1; D ambiguous. V gave up 4 bases and J gave up 8 bases, with 8 bases separating them. The CDR3 has 11 amino acids. CDR3 in DNA: TGTGCCAGCAGTTCACTTAGAGAAGCTTTCTTT. Amino acid sequence: CASSSLREAFF.

This clonotype was seen at least ten times. This chain uses TRBV11-2 with TRBJ1-5; no clear D. Germline V gene data show CDR1 as SGHAT and CDR2 as FQNNGV. The CDR3 runs to 15 residues. The germline V and J ends were trimmed by 0 bases and 5 bases, with 11 bases remaining between them. The CDR3 region has the DNA TGTGCCAGCAGCTTAGACCCGAGAGGCGATCAGCCCCAGCATTTT. It is translated as CASSLDPRGDQPQHF.

This clonotype was seen just once. This chain links TRBV20-1 with TRBJ2-5, with 9 bases fitting TRBD1. The CDR3 loop spans 15 amino acids. J gave up 2 bases and V 5 bases, and 9 bases lay outside the gene matches. Germline CDR1 DFQATT, CDR2 SNEGSKA (reference sequence). CDR3 region: CSAQSGTGSQETQYF. Written as DNA, the CDR3 is TGCAGTGCTCAATCCGGGACAGGGAGTCAAGAGACCCAGTACTTC.

This clonotype was counted ten times or more. The genes are TRBV20-1 and TRBJ2-3, with 10 bases that match TRBD1. V shed 0 bases and J 7 bases; nucleotides not matched to a gene: 4. The CDR3 runs 14 residues. The germline V gene encodes CDR1 DFQATT and CDR2 SNEGSKA (reference sequence). The CDR3 DNA reads TGCAGTGCTAGAGACGCGACAGGGGGCAATACGCAGTATTTT. Amino acids: CSARDATGGNTQYF.

This clonotype was detected many times. The chain carries TRBV20-1 and TRBJ2-3; 9 bases map to TRBD2. CDR3 length equals 15 residues. Germline V CDR1 and CDR2: DFQATT, SNEGSKA (reference sequence). V gave up 2 bases and J gave up 3 bases; unmatched junction bases: 6. CDR3 region: CSARWASGATDTQYF. The CDR3 DNA sequence: TGCAGTGCTAGATGGGCTAGCGGGGCGACAGATACGCAGTATTTT.

This clonotype was seen at least ten times. The chain uses TRBV7-2 and TRBJ1-5; tentatively, D is TRBD1 (6 bases). Germline values: CDR1 SGHTA, CDR2 FQGNSA. This CDR3 spans 15 amino acids. Trimming took off 2 bases at V and 0 bases at J, with 8 bases between the two ends. CDR3 DNA sequence: TGTGCCAGCAGCTTATGGACAGCTAGCAATCAGCCCCAGCATTTT. The encoded protein is CASSLWTASNQPQHF.

There are many counts of this clonotype. The chain links TRBV29-1 to TRBJ2-5; 8 nucleotides align to TRBD2. Per the germline V gene, CDR1 is SQVTM and CDR2 is ANQGSEA. Trimming at V came to 3 bases and at J to 7 bases, leaving 1 base not matched to a gene. This CDR3 has 11 residues. CDR3 sequence (DNA): TGCAGCGTTGATGCGGGGGGGACCCAGTACTTC. Its protein product is CSVDAGGTQYF.

In its sample, this clonotype was seen many times. This chain links TRBV5-8 with TRBJ1-1; unclear D gene. V lost 7 bases, J lost 5 bases, and 21 bases lay in between. This CDR3 is built from 15 residues. The germline V gene has CDR1 SGHTS and CDR2 YDEGEE. The CDR3 spells CASPSGFSTGTEAFF. CDR3 bases: TGTGCCAGCCCATCGGGTTTCTCAACGGGGACTGAAGCTTTCTTT.

CDR3 DNA sequence: TGTGCCAGCAGTTTCGGGACAGGGCGCACTAGGTACTTC. Encoded protein: CASSFGTGRTRYF. The chain joins TRBV12-3 or TRBV12-4 to TRBJ2-4, with 9 bases identical to TRBD1. This CDR3 is 13 amino acids long. The V gene end was trimmed by 3 bases and the J gene end by 15 bases; junction bases not matched to a gene: 9.

In this sample, this clonotype turned up a few times. The V gene is TRBV24-1, the J gene TRBJ2-5; 9 nucleotides match TRBD1. The CDR3 contains 16 residues. J lost 5 bases, V lost 4 bases, and 10 bases had no gene match. Germline V lookup: CDR1 KGHDR, CDR2 SFDVKD. CDR3 sequence reads: CATSDPQGAHFETQYF. Here the CDR3 DNA reads TGTGCCACCAGTGACCCACAGGGGGCGCATTTCGAGACCCAGTACTTC.

The chain uses TRBV5-1 and TRBJ2-3; possibly TRBD2 for D (5 bases). Per germline, CDR1 SGHRS and CDR2 YFSETQ. V was cut by 3 bases and J by 6 bases, with 17 bases left in between. CDR3 size: 15 residues. The DNA of the CDR3 is TGCGCCAGCAGCTCGGAGGCATCCACCGGGGATACGCAGTATTTT. This codes for CASSSEASTGDTQYF.

This clonotype was seen a few times. This chain connects TRBV20-1 to TRBJ2-5, with D perhaps matching TRBD2 (6 bases). There are 16 residues in the CDR3. With 0 bases removed from V and 5 bases from J, the gap between germline ends came to 19 bases. CDR1 and CDR2 (germline): DFQATT, SNEGSKA (reference sequence). CDR3 DNA sequence: TGCAGTGCTAGAGATTTCGCGCGGGGATTCCAGGAGACCCAGTACTTC. Its protein is CSARDFARGFQETQYF.

This clonotype was picked up many times. This chain links TRBV9 with TRBJ2-7; 8 bases map to TRBD2. There are 15 residues in the CDR3. V dropped 1 base and J dropped 2; count of bases not matched to a gene: 5. CDR1 and CDR2 (germline): SGDLS, YYNGEE. The CDR3 DNA reads TGTGCCAGCAGCGTAAGAGCGGGGGTGGCCTACGAGCAGTACTTC. This encodes CASSVRAGVAYEQYF.